This T cell receptor (beta chain) was documented in a study of blood T cell repertoires in COVID-19. This clone was recorded a few times. Sequencing used immunoSEQ multiplex PCR; TCRdb keeps in-frame clones, though not all of them. The sample has hundreds of thousands of clones; 80% to 90% are singletons. The receptor comes from a woman between 45 and 65 years old who had been exposed to COVID-19. Sequenced: PBMCs or T cells enriched from blood (not recorded which).

DNA of the CDR3: TGTGCCAGCAGTGTAACCGGGACAGGGATATCCGGGGAGCTGTTTTTT. As protein: CASSVTGTGISGELFF. The V call is TRBV28, the J call TRBJ2-2; TRBD1 aligns across 9 bases. Germline CDR1 is MDHEN and CDR2 is SYDVKM. The ends lost 5 bases at V and 6 bases at J; junction bases unmatched: 10. The CDR3 extends over 16 amino acids.